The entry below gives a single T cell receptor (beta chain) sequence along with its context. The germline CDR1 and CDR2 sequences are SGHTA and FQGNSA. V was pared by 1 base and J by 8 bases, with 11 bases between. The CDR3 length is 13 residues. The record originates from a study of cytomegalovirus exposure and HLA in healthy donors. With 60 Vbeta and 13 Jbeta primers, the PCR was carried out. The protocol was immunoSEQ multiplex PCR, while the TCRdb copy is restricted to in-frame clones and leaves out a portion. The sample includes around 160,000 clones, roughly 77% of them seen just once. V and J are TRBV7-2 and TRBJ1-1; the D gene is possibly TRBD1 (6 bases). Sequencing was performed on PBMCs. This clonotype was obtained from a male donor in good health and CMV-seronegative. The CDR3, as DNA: TGTGCCAGCAGCTTAGATTACACAGGGGAAGCTTTCTTT. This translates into CASSLDYTGEAFF.